This T cell receptor (beta chain) was identified in a study of shared clonotypes between healthy human individuals. Study as a whole: Donors were a couple of women and a few men aged 18 to 49. Whole-study findings and limits: Around 4.7% of naive CD4 clonotypes were shared across a few donors.

Deep was the level at which the assay was run. The data were produced by immunoSEQ multiplex PCR, yet TCRdb's version contains in-frame clones alone and is incomplete. The repertoire includes some 2,000,000 clones, roughly 94% of them detected once, and roughly 0.13% sits in the top ten. About this clone itself: Its target is unknown.

The ends were cut back, 3 bases at V and 16 bases at J, with 22 bases in the middle. The CDR3 is 13 amino acids. Germline CDR1 is SQVTM and CDR2 is ANQGSEA. HIV-negative, healthy adults without recent acute infections or vaccinations were the donors. The sequencing sample was made of naive CD4+ T cells sorted from blood. Sample subset: CD45RA+ positively selected. This chain joins TRBV29-1 and TRBJ2-1; tentatively, D is TRBD2 (5 bases). The sequence was collected from a man aged 18 to 30 in good health. The CDR3 region is CSVELALGIIRFF. The CDR3 nucleotides are TGCAGCGTTGAGCTAGCCTTAGGGATAATACGCTTCTTC.